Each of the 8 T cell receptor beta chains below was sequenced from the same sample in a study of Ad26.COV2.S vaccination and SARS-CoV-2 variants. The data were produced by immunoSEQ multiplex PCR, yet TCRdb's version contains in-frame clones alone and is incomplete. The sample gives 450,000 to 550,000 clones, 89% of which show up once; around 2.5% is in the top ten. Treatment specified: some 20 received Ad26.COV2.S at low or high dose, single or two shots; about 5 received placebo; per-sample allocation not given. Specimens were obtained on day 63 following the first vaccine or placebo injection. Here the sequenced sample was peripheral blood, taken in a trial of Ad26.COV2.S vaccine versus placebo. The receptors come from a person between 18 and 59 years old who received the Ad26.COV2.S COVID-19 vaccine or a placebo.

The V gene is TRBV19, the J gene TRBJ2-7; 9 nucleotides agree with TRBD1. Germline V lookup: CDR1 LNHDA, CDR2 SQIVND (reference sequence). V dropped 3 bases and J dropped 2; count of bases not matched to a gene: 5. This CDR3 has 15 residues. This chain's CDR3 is CASSMGGQGTYEQYV. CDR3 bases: TGTGCCAGTAGTATGGGTGGACAGGGGACCTACGAGCAGTACGTC.

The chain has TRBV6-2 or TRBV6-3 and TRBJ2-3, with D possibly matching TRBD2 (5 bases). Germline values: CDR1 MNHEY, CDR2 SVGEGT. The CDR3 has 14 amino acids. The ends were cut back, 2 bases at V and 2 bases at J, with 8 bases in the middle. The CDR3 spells CASSYEGHTDTQYF. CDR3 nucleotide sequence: TGTGCCAGCAGTTACGAGGGCCACACAGATACGCAGTATTTT.

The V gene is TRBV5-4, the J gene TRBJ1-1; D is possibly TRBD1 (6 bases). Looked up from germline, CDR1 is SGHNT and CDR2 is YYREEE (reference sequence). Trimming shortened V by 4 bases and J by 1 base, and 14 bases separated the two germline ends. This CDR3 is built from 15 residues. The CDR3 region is CASSPPQGRNTEAFF. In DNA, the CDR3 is TGTGCCAGCAGCCCTCCACAGGGTAGGAACACTGAAGCTTTCTTT.

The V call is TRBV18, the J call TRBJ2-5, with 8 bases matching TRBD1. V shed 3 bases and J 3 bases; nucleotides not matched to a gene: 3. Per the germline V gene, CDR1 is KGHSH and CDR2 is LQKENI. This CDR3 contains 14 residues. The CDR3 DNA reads TGTGCCAGCTCACCGCAGACAGGGGAAGAGACCCAGTACTTC. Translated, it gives CASSPQTGEETQYF.

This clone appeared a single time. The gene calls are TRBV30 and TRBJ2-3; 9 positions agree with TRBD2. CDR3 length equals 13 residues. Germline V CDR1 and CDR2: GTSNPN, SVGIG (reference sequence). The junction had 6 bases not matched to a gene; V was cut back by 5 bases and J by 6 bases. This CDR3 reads CAWEVAGVDTQYF. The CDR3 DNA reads TGTGCCTGGGAGGTAGCGGGAGTTGATACGCAGTATTTT. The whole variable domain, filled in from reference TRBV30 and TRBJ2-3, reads SQTIHQWPATLVQPVGSPLSLECTVEGTSNPNLYWYRQAAGRGLQLLFYSVGIGQISSEVPQNLSASRPQDRQFILSSKKLLLSDSGFYLCAWEVAGVDTQYFGPGTRLTVL.

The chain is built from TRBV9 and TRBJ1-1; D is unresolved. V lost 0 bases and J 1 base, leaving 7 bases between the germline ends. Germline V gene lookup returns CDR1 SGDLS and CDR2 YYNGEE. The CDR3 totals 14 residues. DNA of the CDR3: TGTGCCAGCAGCGTAGCCGGTCGGAACACTGAAGCTTTCTTT. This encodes CASSVAGRNTEAFF.

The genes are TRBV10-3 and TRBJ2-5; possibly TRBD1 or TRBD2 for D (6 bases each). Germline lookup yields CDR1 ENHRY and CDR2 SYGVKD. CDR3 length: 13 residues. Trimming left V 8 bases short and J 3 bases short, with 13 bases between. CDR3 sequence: CAIGGRSKETQYF. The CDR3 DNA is TGTGCCATCGGGGGGCGCTCCAAAGAGACCCAGTACTTC.

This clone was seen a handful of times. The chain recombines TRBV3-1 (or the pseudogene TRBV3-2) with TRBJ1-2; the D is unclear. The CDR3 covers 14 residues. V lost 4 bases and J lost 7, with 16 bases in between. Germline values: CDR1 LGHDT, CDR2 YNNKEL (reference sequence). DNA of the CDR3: TGTGCCAGCAGCCCCTCTTTATGGGTGGCTGGCTACACCTTC. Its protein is CASSPSLWVAGYTF.